Each of the 30 T cell receptor beta chains below was sequenced from the same sample in a study of T cells in Graves' hyperthyroidism and ophthalmopathy. RNA transcripts yielded amplified TCR beta CDR3 regions. A first-round RT-PCR of the TCR CDR3 used the HTBI primer set. TCRdb itself ran the multiplex PCR reads through MiXCR, one entry per CDR3 protein. The table lists about 370,000 distinct CDR3 sequences, about 16% of them singletons. Input material: blood. These receptors were obtained from a woman aged 55 to 70 with Graves' ophthalmopathy.

Ten or more counts support this clonotype. The genes are TRBV20-1 and TRBJ2-7, with D possibly matching TRBD2 (5 bases). Germline CDR1 reads DFQATT; CDR2 reads SNEGSKA (reference sequence). This CDR3 is built from 13 residues. Trimming cost V 5 bases and J 5 bases, with 16 bases left between them. The chain's CDR3 is CSASWGAPDEQYF. CDR3 nucleotide sequence: TGCAGTGCTTCATGGGGAGCCCCTGACGAGCAGTACTTC.

This clonotype was seen at least ten times. The gene calls are TRBV27 and TRBJ1-5; 9 bases align to TRBD1. Germline values: CDR1 MNHEY, CDR2 SMNVEV (reference sequence). V shed 5 bases, J shed 7 bases, and the junction held 9 bases outside the gene matches. The CDR3 spans 15 residues. This chain's CDR3 is CASSPWTGDSQPQHF. CDR3 sequence (DNA): TGTGCCAGCAGTCCCTGGACAGGGGATAGCCAGCCCCAGCATTTT.

This clonotype came up many times. The chain couples TRBV11-2 to TRBJ2-3, with D unresolved. V dropped 1 base and J dropped 7 bases, with 12 bases sitting between them. The CDR3 spans 14 residues. The germline V gene encodes CDR1 SGHAT and CDR2 FQNNGV. The chain's CDR3 is CASSLVVGANTQYF. The CDR3 bases are TGTGCCAGCAGCTTAGTTGTCGGTGCGAATACGCAGTATTTT. The variable domain in full, completed from reference TRBV11-2 and TRBJ2-3, reads EAGVAQSPRYKIIEKRQSVAFWCNPISGHATLYWYQQILGQGPKLLIQFQNNGVVDDSQLPKDRFSAERLKGVDSTLKIQPAKLEDSAVYLCASSLVVGANTQYFGPGTRLTVL.

This clonotype was counted many times. The rearrangement uses TRBV18 and TRBJ2-7; 9 positions match TRBD2. V dropped 3 bases and J dropped 4; count of bases not matched to a gene: 7. This CDR3 is built from 15 residues. Germline V gene sequence: CDR1 KGHSH, CDR2 LQKENI. Written as DNA, the CDR3 is TGTGCCAGCTCACCGGGGGCGGGAGGGCCGTACGAGCAGTACTTC. The encoded protein is CASSPGAGGPYEQYF.

This clonotype was observed at least ten times. The CDR3 sequence is CSAREIGRPNEQFF. The CDR3 DNA reads as TGCAGTGCTAGAGAGATCGGACGGCCAAATGAGCAGTTCTTC. V is TRBV20-1 and J is TRBJ2-1; the D is unclear. The CDR3 covers 14 residues. The V and J ends lost 0 bases and 7 bases respectively, with 13 bases between them. Germline V gene lookup returns CDR1 DFQATT and CDR2 SNEGSKA (reference sequence).

The genes are TRBV29-1 and TRBJ2-1, with D uncertain. The assigned J gene may be wrong: the sequence end matches TRBJ2-7 better. Germline V lookup: CDR1 SQVTM, CDR2 ANQGSEA. This CDR3 has 15 amino acids. CDR3 sequence (DNA): TGCAGCGTTGAATTTGAGATAGGTCGGCACAATGAGCAGTACTTC. This sequence encodes CSVEFEIGRHNEQYF.

The DNA for the CDR3 is TGTGCCAGCAGTTCAAGACTAGCGGGAGTCGAGCAGTACTTC. Encoded protein: CASSSRLAGVEQYF. V usage is TRBV27 and J usage is TRBJ2-7; TRBD2 agrees at 12 bases. V was pared by 4 bases and J by 6 bases, with 4 bases of the junction left unmatched. The CDR3 extends over 14 amino acids. Germline values: CDR1 MNHEY, CDR2 SMNVEV (reference sequence).

This clonotype was recorded at least ten times. This chain joins TRBV2 and TRBJ2-2; D remains ambiguous. The germline V gene encodes CDR1 SNHLY and CDR2 FYNNEI. V dropped 2 bases and J dropped 6 bases, with 13 bases sitting between them. The CDR3 runs to 15 residues. CDR3 nucleotide sequence: TGTGCCAGCAGTGAAAGGTCTGCCCGCGCCGGGGAGCTGTTTTTT. Its protein product is CASSERSARAGELFF.

A few counts support this clonotype. The rearrangement joins TRBV28 to TRBJ2-7, with 10 positions matching TRBD1. The CDR3 extends over 14 amino acids. The V gene's germline CDR1 is MDHEN and CDR2 SYDVKM. Trimming took 7 bases from V and 7 from J; bases not matched to a gene: 10. CDR3 in DNA: TGTGCCAGCACCCCCGGGACAGGGGTCGTTGAGCAGTACTTC. It translates to CASTPGTGVVEQYF.

This clonotype was seen repeatedly, ten times or more. Here the CDR3 reads CASSQDPGQGYEQYF. The CDR3 bases are TGTGCCAGCAGCCAAGATCCGGGACAGGGCTACGAGCAGTACTTC. This chain joins TRBV3-1 and TRBJ2-7, with 9 bases fitting TRBD1. The CDR3 runs 15 residues. Germline values: CDR1 LGHDT, CDR2 YNNKEL (reference sequence). The ends lost 0 bases at V and 3 bases at J; junction bases unmatched: 3.

This clonotype showed up just a few times. The V gene is TRBV19, the J gene TRBJ2-7, with a weak D call TRBD1 (6 bases). V was pared by 5 bases and J by 3 bases, with 11 bases between. CDR1 is LNHDA and CDR2 is SQIVND in the germline V gene (reference sequence). This CDR3 has 13 residues. CDR3 region: CASSYREYYEQYF. CDR3 bases: TGTGCCAGTAGTTACAGGGAATACTACGAGCAGTACTTC.

The chain recombines TRBV7-8 with TRBJ1-3; D gene uncertain. V was trimmed by 1 base and J by 0 bases, leaving 4 bases between them. Per germline, CDR1 SGHVS and CDR2 FQNEAQ. The CDR3 consists of 14 residues. CDR3: CASSLGFSGNTIYF. As DNA, the CDR3 is TGTGCCAGCAGCTTAGGATTCTCTGGAAACACCATATATTTT.

This clonotype was observed at least ten times. The chain joins TRBV2 to TRBJ1-6; TRBD1 agrees at 10 bases. This CDR3 contains 16 residues. Trimming took 6 bases from V and 10 from J; bases not matched to a gene: 12. In germline, CDR1 is SNHLY, CDR2 FYNNEI. CDR3 loop: CASSERGTGVRSPLHF. The DNA for the CDR3 is TGTGCCAGCAGCGAGCGAGGGACAGGGGTACGATCACCCCTCCACTTT.

This clonotype showed up many times. V and J are TRBV10-3 and TRBJ1-1; D is perhaps TRBD1 (6 bases). Trimming cost V 4 bases and J 1 base, with 13 bases left between them. The CDR3 spans 15 residues. Germline V gene data show CDR1 as ENHRY and CDR2 as SYGVKD. CDR3 in amino acids: CAISANRAQNTEAFF. CDR3 bases: TGTGCCATCAGTGCCAACAGGGCCCAGAACACTGAAGCTTTCTTT.

On this clonotype: Given a much more abundant clone one base away, this may be a read error. The genes are TRBV7-9 and TRBJ2-3; D perhaps matches TRBD2 (6 bases). The CDR3 has 15 residues. Looked up from germline, CDR1 is SEHNR and CDR2 is FQNEAQ (reference sequence). V dropped 6 bases and J dropped 5 bases, with 18 bases sitting between them. The CDR3 sequence: CASRPNGGARDTQYF. CDR3 nucleotide sequence: TGTGCCAGCAGGCCCAACGGCGGGGCCAGAGATACGCAGTATTTT.

This clonotype was seen at least ten times. The chain joins TRBV7-2 to TRBJ2-7; TRBD1 agrees at 8 bases. After removal of 5 bases from V and 5 bases from J, the junction contained 14 bases not matched to a gene. The CDR3 sequence is 16 residues long. CDR1 and CDR2 (germline): SGHTA, FQGNSA. DNA of the CDR3: TGTGCCAGCAGCCCGAACCTTGGGACAGGAGTCAACGAGCAGTACTTC. Protein sequence: CASSPNLGTGVNEQYF.

This clonotype was picked up many times. The chain is built from TRBV27 and TRBJ2-1; 9 bases are a match to TRBD2. CDR1 is MNHEY and CDR2 is SMNVEV in the germline V gene (reference sequence). The CDR3 spans 17 residues. With V trimmed by 6 bases and J by 2 bases, 11 bases remained unmatched. The CDR3 sequence: CASSLGSGRWAYNEQFF. CDR3 in DNA: TGTGCCAGCAGCCTGGGTAGCGGGAGATGGGCCTACAATGAGCAGTTCTTC.

This clonotype was recorded at least ten times. This sequence joins TRBV20-1 and TRBJ2-1, with D possibly TRBD2 on 6 matching bases. This CDR3 region has 15 residues. Between the trimmed V and J ends, which lost 8 bases and 0 bases, there was a span of 17 bases. CDR1 is DFQATT, CDR2 SNEGSKA, per germline (reference sequence). Here the CDR3 reads CSSLTVGSSYNEQFF. CDR3 coding DNA: TGCAGTTCCCTGACTGTCGGGAGCTCCTACAATGAGCAGTTCTTC.

V usage is TRBV27 and J usage is TRBJ1-4; 11 bases line up with TRBD1. V shed 6 bases, J shed 7 bases, and the junction held 7 bases outside the gene matches. CDR3 length: 15 residues. Germline assignment: CDR1 MNHEY and CDR2 SMNVEV (reference sequence). CDR3 residues: CASRSGQGVFEKLFF. CDR3 nucleotides: TGTGCCAGCAGATCGGGACAGGGGGTTTTTGAAAAACTGTTTTTT.

The V gene is TRBV20-1, the J gene TRBJ2-7, with a weak D call TRBD2 (5 bases). The CDR3 runs 13 residues. The germline V gene encodes CDR1 DFQATT and CDR2 SNEGSKA (reference sequence). The V and J ends lost 7 bases and 1 base respectively, with 14 bases between them. This CDR3 is CSGWSSSSYEQYF. DNA for the CDR3: TGCAGTGGGTGGTCTAGCTCGTCCTACGAGCAGTACTTC.

This clonotype was counted many times. The gene calls are TRBV6-2 or TRBV6-3 and TRBJ2-1, with TRBD2 as a possible D gene (6 bases). V was pared by 4 bases and J by 7 bases, with 8 bases between. This CDR3 comprises 12 residues. Germline loops: CDR1 MNHEY, CDR2 SVGEGT. DNA for the CDR3: TGTGCCAGCAGTTGGCGGGGTAATGAGCAGTTCTTC. Amino acid sequence: CASSWRGNEQFF.

The table lists this clonotype with a few counts. The chain uses TRBV7-2 and TRBJ2-7; 7 nucleotides line up with TRBD2. CDR1 is SGHTA, CDR2 FQGNSA, per germline. The J segment lost 3 bases and the V segment lost 0 bases, leaving 5 bases of the junction unmatched. This CDR3 has 15 amino acids. The CDR3 coding sequence is TGTGCCAGCAGCTTAGCTAGCGGGCTCTTCTACGAGCAGTACTTC. Protein sequence: CASSLASGLFYEQYF.

This clonotype was detected a few times. The chain links TRBV30 to TRBJ1-4; 9 bases agree with TRBD1. The J segment lost 8 bases and the V segment lost 5 bases, leaving 9 bases of the junction unmatched. Germline assignment: CDR1 GTSNPN and CDR2 SVGIG (reference sequence). There are 14 residues in the CDR3. The CDR3 protein is CAWGVTGGGEKLFF. The CDR3, as DNA: TGTGCCTGGGGCGTGACAGGGGGTGGCGAAAAACTGTTTTTT.

This clonotype was found many times. The chain combines TRBV24-1 with TRBJ2-3; D possibly corresponds to TRBD2 (6 bases). Trimming took off 4 bases at V and 0 bases at J, with 16 bases between the two ends. CDR3 length equals 17 residues. CDR1 is KGHDR and CDR2 is SFDVKD in the germline V gene. CDR3 sequence reads: CATSDHGRGFSTDTQYF. DNA of the CDR3: TGTGCCACCAGTGACCACGGGAGAGGCTTTAGCACAGATACGCAGTATTTT.

This clonotype appeared many times. V usage is TRBV6-1 and J usage is TRBJ2-5, with 9 bases aligning to TRBD1. After removal of 6 bases from V and 4 bases from J, the junction contained 9 bases not matched to a gene. Germline loops: CDR1 MNHNS, CDR2 SASEGT. The CDR3 has 15 residues. The CDR3 DNA is TGTGCCAGCAGAACCGGGACAGGGATGGGAGAGACCCAGTACTTC. It is translated as CASRTGTGMGETQYF.

The chain combines TRBV6-1 with TRBJ2-2; 14 positions agree with TRBD2. Germline V gene sequence: CDR1 MNHNS, CDR2 SASEGT. The CDR3 is 18 residues long. V was clipped by 5 bases and J by 4 bases; unmatched bases: 9. CDR3 in DNA: TGTGCCAGCAGTAGCCCGACTAGCGGGAGGGAGGGCACCGGGGAGCTGTTTTTT. Protein product: CASSSPTSGREGTGELFF.

V usage is TRBV20-1 and J usage is TRBJ2-2, with D possibly TRBD1 on 6 matching bases. Germline V gene sequence: CDR1 DFQATT, CDR2 SNEGSKA (reference sequence). The CDR3 is made up of 15 amino acids. V lost 4 bases and J 2 bases, leaving 14 bases between the germline ends. This chain's CDR3 is CSAKGAQGNTGELFF. In nucleotides, the CDR3 is TGCAGTGCTAAGGGTGCACAGGGCAACACCGGGGAGCTGTTTTTT.

This clonotype was detected ten times or more. The chain links TRBV5-1 to TRBJ2-3; 10 nucleotides line up with TRBD2. Trimming took 4 bases from V and 7 from J; bases not matched to a gene: 3. The length of the CDR3 is 13 residues. Germline CDR1 reads SGHRS; CDR2 reads YFSETQ. The CDR3 DNA reads as TGCGCCAGCAGCGCGGGACTAGCGAATACGCAGTATTTT. Its translation: CASSAGLANTQYF.

The table lists this clonotype with many counts. J is TRBJ2-3 and V is TRBV3-1, with a tentative D call TRBD2 (5 bases). The germline V gene has CDR1 LGHDT and CDR2 YNNKEL (reference sequence). CDR3 length: 14 amino acids. V was cut by 3 bases and J by 7 bases, with 14 bases left in between. In DNA, the CDR3 is TGTGCCAGCAGCCATACTAGTCTTGGGTATACGCAGTATTTT. Residues: CASSHTSLGYTQYF.

In this sample, this clonotype turned up many times. The chain has TRBV28 and TRBJ2-3; the D is unclear. CDR3 length: 12 residues. CDR1 and CDR2 from the germline V gene are MDHEN and SYDVKM. V lost 4 bases and J lost 3, with 5 bases in between. The CDR3 loop reads CASSSWTDTQYF. In DNA form, the CDR3 reads TGTGCCAGCAGTTCTTGGACAGATACGCAGTATTTT.